These T cell receptor beta chains were read from a single sample in a study of identical twins. Using its own MiXCR run on the 5' RACE reads, TCRdb lists one record per CDR3 protein. This table has under 250,000 distinct CDR3 sequences, about a tenth appearing once. Material for sequencing was memory (CD45RO+) T cells sorted from blood. The receptors were gathered from a woman aged 18-29 years in good health. CDR3s include the opening cysteine and the closing phenylalanine or tryptophan. The order of the fields is J gene, clone size, V gene, D gene, CDR3 DNA, CDR3 protein. A D gene is named only where the DNA matches it firmly. Some rows have no size entry. The others give once, few or many, or a class for an expanded clone.

TRBJ2-4	few	TRBV27	TRBD2	TGTGCCAGCAGCCGTGGACGTAGCGGGAACAAAAACATTCAGTACTTC	CASSRGRSGNKNIQYF
TRBJ2-1	few	TRBV12-3/TRBV12-4	TRBD2	TGTGCCAGCAGTCCGCGTACTAGCGGGGGGTACAATGAGCAGTTCTTC	CASSPRTSGGYNEQFF
TRBJ2-1	NA	TRBV6-1	TRBD2	TGTGCCAGCGGGCGGGAGGAGGTATACAATGAGCAGTTCTTC	CASGREEVYNEQFF
TRBJ2-3	few	TRBV2	TRBD2	TGTGCCAGCAGTATGATGACTAGCGGGGGAAGGAATACGCAGTATTTT	CASSMMTSGGRNTQYF
TRBJ1-1	many	TRBV7-2	NA	TGTGCCAGCAGCTTACCCGGAATGAACACTGAAGCTTTCTTT	CASSLPGMNTEAFF
TRBJ2-7	few	TRBV27	TRBD2	TGTGCCAGCAGGCGGACTAGTTTCTCCTACGAGCAGTACTTC	CASRRTSFSYEQYF
TRBJ1-2	few	TRBV7-9	TRBD1	TGTGCCAGCAGCTTAGGAGACAGGGTAAAGAATGGCTACACCTTC	CASSLGDRVKNGYTF
TRBJ2-1	NA	TRBV19	NA	TGTGCCAGTAGTATTATTCACGGAGATCAGTTCTTC	CASSIIHGDQFF
TRBJ2-7	NA	TRBV29-1	NA	TGCAGCGTTGAAGAGACACGGAGCTCCTACGAGCAGTACTTC	CSVEETRSSYEQYF
TRBJ1-1	NA	TRBV18	NA	TGTGCCAGCTCATCCGGAGGGAACACTGAAGCTTTCTTT	CASSSGGNTEAFF
TRBJ2-3	NA	TRBV18	TRBD2	TGTGCCAGCTCAACGACTAGCGGGGGGTCCACAGATACGCAGTATTTT	CASSTTSGGSTDTQYF
TRBJ1-5	many	TRBV20-1	NA	TGCAGTGCAATAACGGGATCAGGGCAGCCCCAGCATTTT	CSAITGSGQPQHF
TRBJ2-2	NA	TRBV2	NA	TGTGCCAGCAGTGGGGCCTCCAGCACCGGGGAGCTGTTTTTT	CASSGASSTGELFF
TRBJ2-2	many	TRBV12-3/TRBV12-4	TRBD1	TGTGCCAGCACTCTAGGACAGGGGAAGACCGGGGAGCTGTTTTTT	CASTLGQGKTGELFF
TRBJ2-7	NA	TRBV7-9	NA	TGTGCCAGCAGCTTACCGGGGGTTCCCTACGAGCAGTACTTC	CASSLPGVPYEQYF
TRBJ2-3	many	TRBV29-1	TRBD2	TGCAGCGCCCGAGAAATGGGGGAGGGCCTGAATACGCAGTATTTT	CSAREMGEGLNTQYF
TRBJ2-3	NA	TRBV6-5	NA	TGTGCCAGCAGTTCAGGGGGGGTCGCAGATACGCAGTATTTT	CASSSGGVADTQYF
TRBJ2-2	NA	TRBV7-9	NA	TGTGCCAGCACCGCCCAAGGGGCGAACACCGGGGAGCTGTTTTTT	CASTAQGANTGELFF
TRBJ2-1	NA	TRBV20-1	TRBD2	TGCAGTGCTCGACCCCTAGCGGGAGGTTCCCACAATGAGCAGTTCTTC	CSARPLAGGSHNEQFF
TRBJ1-4	few	TRBV18	TRBD1	TGTGCCAGCTCACATGGACAGGGACGAACTAATGAAAAACTGTTTTTT	CASSHGQGRTNEKLFF
TRBJ1-4	NA	TRBV7-9	NA	TGTGCCAGCGGGGGAAAAAAACTGTTTTTT	CASGGKKLFF
TRBJ2-7	few	TRBV2	NA	TGTGCCAGCAGTCAGTCTGGGGAGCAGTACTTC	CASSQSGEQYF
TRBJ1-5	NA	TRBV12-3/TRBV12-4	NA	TGTGCCAGCAGTTTCTCTGGGGGAGGTCAGCCCCAGCATTTT	CASSFSGGGQPQHF
TRBJ1-5	few	TRBV7-9	NA	TGTGCCAGCAGCCCTGGACAGCCTTTCGATCAGCCCCAGCATTTT	CASSPGQPFDQPQHF
TRBJ2-1	many	TRBV12-3/TRBV12-4	TRBD2	TGTGCCAGCAGTACTAGCGGCGGTGAGCAGTTCTTC	CASSTSGGEQFF
TRBJ2-2	NA	TRBV18	TRBD1	TGTGCCAGCTCACCGACAGGGTATGATAACACCGGGGAGCTGTTTTTT	CASSPTGYDNTGELFF
TRBJ2-3	many	TRBV12-3/TRBV12-4	NA	TGTGCCAGCAGTGGGGGGGCCAGATCTTCTGATACGCAGTATTTT	CASSGGARSSDTQYF
TRBJ2-5	NA	TRBV6-2/TRBV6-3	NA	TGTGCCAGTGAGGAGGGGGAGACCCAGTACTTC	CASEEGETQYF
TRBJ1-1	many	TRBV10-2	NA	TGCGCCAGCAGTGATTATCGGAACACTGAAGCTTTCTTT	CASSDYRNTEAFF
TRBJ2-1	many	TRBV6-5	NA	TGTGCCAGCAGTTACTCGGGCGCGGTCTACAATGAGCAGTTCTTC	CASSYSGAVYNEQFF
TRBJ2-3	few	TRBV7-2	TRBD2	TGTGCCAGCAGCTTTAGCGGGAGCTCAGATACGCAGTATTTT	CASSFSGSSDTQYF
TRBJ2-1	few	TRBV3-1	NA	TGTGCCAGCAGCCAAACCGACAATGAGCAGTTCTTC	CASSQTDNEQFF
TRBJ1-5	few	TRBV3-1	TRBD1	TGTGCCAGCAGCCATTCGCCGGGACAGGGGGCGAATCAGCCCCAGCATTTT	CASSHSPGQGANQPQHF
TRBJ2-3	few	TRBV12-5	NA	TGTGCTAGTGGTTTGGTATCAGGCAGGGGGGTAGAAGATACGCAGTATTTT	CASGLVSGRGVEDTQYF
TRBJ2-7	many	TRBV25-1	TRBD1	TGTGCCAGCAGTTTCCCTACCGGACAGGCAAACTTC	CASSFPTGQANF
TRBJ1-1	few	TRBV6-1	TRBD1	TGTGCCAGTACACGTAGGACAGGACGTGACACTGAAGCTTTCTTT	CASTRRTGRDTEAFF
TRBJ1-5	few	TRBV6-1	NA	TGTGCCAGCAGGGGACCAGGGGATAGTCAGCCCCAGCATTTT	CASRGPGDSQPQHF
TRBJ2-3	few	TRBV9	TRBD2	TGTGCCAGCAGCGAAGGACTAGCGGGTGCCACAGATACGCAGTATTTT	CASSEGLAGATDTQYF
TRBJ1-5	NA	TRBV19	NA	TGTGCCAGTAGTGGAGAGATCCAGCCCCAGCATTTT	CASSGEIQPQHF
TRBJ1-5	NA	TRBV6-1	NA	TGTGCCAGCAGAGACCAGGGTTATAGCAATCAGCCCCAGCATTTT	CASRDQGYSNQPQHF
TRBJ1-1	NA	TRBV29-1	NA	TGCAGCGTGAAAGTACAGGGGAACACTGAAGCTTTCTTT	CSVKVQGNTEAFF
TRBJ1-6	NA	TRBV25-1	NA	TGTGCCAGCAGTCCGCATGGGGACGGGAATTCACCCCTCCACTTT	CASSPHGDGNSPLHF
TRBJ2-1	many	TRBV20-1	NA	TGCAGTGCTAGAGATCTTGCCTACAATGAGCAGTTCTTC	CSARDLAYNEQFF
TRBJ2-6	NA	TRBV11-1	NA	TGTGCCAGCAGCTCGAGCCCCGGGGCAGATAAACCTGGGGCCAACGTCCTGACTTTC	CASSSSPGADKPGANVLTF
TRBJ2-5	few	TRBV6-7	TRBD2	TGTGCCAGCAAATGCGGGGGGAAACAAGAGACCCAGTACTTC	CASKCGGKQETQYF
TRBJ2-1	many	TRBV18	TRBD2	TGTGCCAGCTCACCCGGTCTAGCGGGGGGGAAGAATGAGCAGTTCTTC	CASSPGLAGGKNEQFF
TRBJ1-5	many	TRBV27	NA	TGTGCCAGCAGTTTGGAAGGGGGGGATAGCAATCAGCCCCAGCATTTT	CASSLEGGDSNQPQHF
TRBJ2-1	NA	TRBV10-3	TRBD2	TGTGCCATCAGTGAAGCGGGGGGACTCAATGAGCAGTTCTTC	CAISEAGGLNEQFF
TRBJ1-5	few	TRBV5-5	NA	TGTGCCAGCAGCTCCGACAGCTATAGCAATCAGCCCCAGCATTTT	CASSSDSYSNQPQHF
TRBJ2-5	NA	TRBV7-2	NA	TGTGCCAGCAGCTCCCTTTACCACCAGTACTTC	CASSSLYHQYF
TRBJ2-3	NA	TRBV27	TRBD1	TGTGCCAGCAGCCAAGGGGGCCAAACTAGCACAGATACGCAGTATTTT	CASSQGGQTSTDTQYF
TRBJ2-7	NA	TRBV11-2	TRBD1	TGTGCCAGCAGAACCATTCGGGACAGTAAAACCTACGAGCAGTACTTC	CASRTIRDSKTYEQYF